Below, 31 T cell receptor beta chains from the same sample are listed, as sequenced in a study of regulatory T cells in long-lasting Graves disease. The authors built TCR beta libraries using iRepertoire HTBI primers and Arm-PCR of CDR3 regions. One entry per CDR3 protein results from TCRdb running MiXCR on the multiplex PCR reads. This sample carries 360,000 or so distinct CDR3 sequences, around 11% of them seen once, and the ten largest clones take about 20%. Noted time point: newly diagnosed GD, antithyroid drugs for less than 3 months. Following extraction of RNA from PBMCs, that RNA was used to make the TCR library. The same sample was also studied in work on T cells in Graves' hyperthyroidism and ophthalmopathy.

The material was peripheral blood mononuclear cells (PBMCs), obtained at new diagnosis, from a patient treated with antithyroid drugs. Receptors originate from a young woman with Graves disease.

This clonotype was seen many times. The V call is TRBV7-3, the J call TRBJ2-5, with D uncertain. Germline CDR1 is SGHTA and CDR2 is FQGTGA. This CDR3 comprises 13 residues. Trimming left V 3 bases short and J 5 bases short, with 10 bases between. This CDR3 is CASSFPGVETQYF. The CDR3 DNA sequence: TGTGCCAGCAGCTTCCCAGGAGTCGAGACCCAGTACTTC.

This clonotype was counted ten times or more. V gene TRBV7-2 combines with J gene TRBJ2-7, with TRBD2 matching over 7 bases. The CDR3 consists of 14 residues. Unmatched junction bases numbered 8, after V lost 5 bases and J lost 4 bases. CDR1 and CDR2 from the germline V gene are SGHTA and FQGNSA. This CDR3 reads CASSTLGGRYEQYF. For the CDR3, the DNA is TGTGCCAGCAGCACCCTCGGGGGGAGGTACGAGCAGTACTTC.

Worth noting for this clonotype: A read error is possible here, since a much larger clone lies one base away. The V gene is TRBV20-1, the J gene TRBJ2-7, with D perhaps matching TRBD1 (6 bases). The V end was cut by 6 bases, the J end by 0 bases, with 12 bases between. CDR1 and CDR2 from the germline V gene are DFQATT and SNEGSKA (reference sequence). The CDR3 totals 13 residues. The CDR3 loop reads CSARRGGSYEQYF. In DNA form, the CDR3 reads TGCAGTGCCAGACGAGGGGGCTCCTACGAGCAGTACTTC.

The DNA for the CDR3 is TGTGCCAGTAGTATCGTAGGGCGTCGGGACATTCAGTACTTC. It encodes CASSIVGRRDIQYF. V gene TRBV19 combines with J gene TRBJ2-4; D remains ambiguous. V shed 3 bases and J shed 8 bases, with 14 bases lying between them. CDR3 length equals 14 residues. Germline-derived CDR1 and CDR2 are LNHDA and SQIVND (reference sequence).

A few counts support this clonotype. The V gene is TRBV2, the J gene TRBJ2-2, with D uncertain. The germline gives CDR1 SNHLY, CDR2 FYNNEI. The CDR3 is 11 residues long. The germline V and J ends were trimmed by 7 bases and 5 bases, with 5 bases remaining between them. The CDR3 here is CASTETGELFF. The DNA for the CDR3 is TGTGCCAGCACGGAAACCGGGGAGCTGTTTTTT.

This clonotype was detected many times. This chain joins TRBV20-1 and TRBJ2-2, with 11 bases lining up with TRBD2. The junction had 5 bases not matched to a gene; V was cut back by 3 bases and J by 5 bases. CDR3 length equals 15 residues. Germline CDR1 DFQATT, CDR2 SNEGSKA (reference sequence). The CDR3 spells CSASRSGRGTGELFF. CDR3 bases: TGCAGTGCTAGTCGTAGCGGGAGGGGTACCGGGGAGCTGTTTTTT.

The sample holds a few counts of this clonotype. This chain links TRBV12-3 or TRBV12-4 with TRBJ2-6; D not resolved. V lost 3 bases to trimming and J lost 3 bases, with 18 bases between them. The CDR3 covers 18 residues. The CDR3 region has the DNA TGTGCCAGCAGTTTTGCGTCCAGAGCCTTAGGTGGGGCCAACGTCCTGACTTTC. As protein: CASSFASRALGGANVLTF.

V usage is TRBV6-9 and J usage is TRBJ2-3; no clear D gene. The CDR3 length is 11 residues. V lost 3 bases to trimming and J lost 7 bases, with 5 bases between them. The germline CDR1 and CDR2 sequences are MNHGY and SVAAGI. The chain's CDR3 is CASSYVNTQYF. In DNA form, the CDR3 reads TGTGCCAGCAGTTACGTGAATACGCAGTATTTT.

In its sample, this clonotype was seen many times. This sequence joins TRBV4-3 and TRBJ1-2; D remains unclear. CDR1 and CDR2 from the germline V gene are LGHNA and YSLEER. There are 15 residues in the CDR3. Trimming removed 0 bases from V and 4 bases from J, with 12 bases in between. The DNA for the CDR3 is TGCGCCAGCAGCCAAGAGCTGGTTTCGTTCTATGGCTACACCTTC. Translation gives CASSQELVSFYGYTF.

There are many counts of this clonotype. The V gene is TRBV6-1, the J gene TRBJ2-2, with 9 bases matching TRBD2. This CDR3 is built from 15 residues. V lost 5 bases to trimming and J lost 7 bases; unmatched junction nucleotides: 8. In germline, CDR1 is MNHNS, CDR2 SASEGT. The CDR3 spells CASSNRGLAGGELFF. DNA of the CDR3: TGTGCCAGCAGTAACAGGGGACTAGCCGGCGGGGAGCTGTTTTTT.

A word on this clonotype: A read error is possible here, since a much larger clone lies one base away. The V gene is TRBV6-2 or TRBV6-3, the J gene TRBJ2-7; the D is unclear. This CDR3 has 14 residues. From germline, CDR1 is MNHEY and CDR2 SVGEGT. V lost 0 bases and J lost 0, with 6 bases in between. The CDR3, as DNA: TGTGCCAGCAGTTACTCGACATACTCCTACGAGCAGTACTTC. This encodes CASSYSTYSYEQYF.

This clonotype was recorded at least ten times. This rearrangement joins TRBV30 to TRBJ1-2; D is uncertain. Trimming pared 4 bases from V and 7 bases from J, leaving 19 bases between. Germline values: CDR1 GTSNPN, CDR2 SVGIG (reference sequence). This CDR3 is 14 amino acids long. The CDR3 here is CAWTRTGRSVGYTF. The CDR3 nucleotides are TGTGCCTGGACTCGGACGGGAAGATCGGTTGGCTACACCTTC.

CDR3 nucleotides: TGTGCCATCAGTGAGAACTCGGACAGGGTACCTGAAAAACTGTTTTTT. Translating it yields CAISENSDRVPEKLFF. The chain couples TRBV10-3 to TRBJ1-4; the match to TRBD1 covers 8 bases. Germline trimming cut 2 bases from V and 7 bases from J; bases unmatched to any gene: 9. The CDR3 totals 16 residues. Germline CDR1 and CDR2: ENHRY and SYGVKD.

Concerning this clonotype: Compared with germline, one end of the junction differs, possibly owing to a read error. The gene calls are TRBV2 and TRBJ1-5; D remains unclear. The CDR3 spans 16 residues. Germline values: CDR1 SNHLY, CDR2 FYNNEI. In nucleotides, the CDR3 is TGTACCAGCAGATATGACCCGGGTGCGGACAATCAGCCCCAGCATTTT. This codes for CTSRYDPGADNQPQHF.

The V call is TRBV4-3, the J call TRBJ2-3; the D gene is possibly TRBD1 (5 bases). The end of the DNA aligns better with TRBJ2-1, so the J call may be wrong. Germline V lookup: CDR1 LGHNA, CDR2 YSLEER. CDR3 length: 15 amino acids. CDR3 sequence reads: CASSQEGFEGDEQFF. In DNA form, the CDR3 reads TGCGCCAGCAGCCAAGAGGGATTTGAAGGGGATGAGCAGTTCTTC.

This clonotype was seen repeatedly, ten times or more. The rearrangement uses TRBV30 and TRBJ1-1, with D possibly matching TRBD1 (5 bases). The CDR3 loop spans 13 amino acids. Germline CDR1 is GTSNPN and CDR2 is SVGIG (reference sequence). V was shortened by 0 bases and J by 4 bases, with 9 bases between the two germline ends. The CDR3 nucleotides read TGTGCCTGGAGTGTACGGGGGGGCACTGAAGCTTTCTTT. This sequence encodes CAWSVRGGTEAFF.

The sample holds many counts of this clonotype. The chain has TRBV25-1 and TRBJ2-1, with D possibly matching TRBD1 (7 bases). Trimming removed 3 bases from V and 6 bases from J, with 15 bases in between. The CDR3 has 15 residues. CDR1 is MGHDK, CDR2 SYGVNS, per germline. CDR3 region: CASSDGGSGGNEQFF. CDR3 nucleotides: TGTGCCAGCAGTGACGGAGGGTCAGGGGGCAATGAGCAGTTCTTC.

This clonotype was detected many times. The chain's CDR3 is CASARLRYGYTF. The CDR3 DNA reads as TGTGCCAGTGCACGTTTGAGGTATGGCTACACCTTC. This chain joins TRBV28 and TRBJ1-2; D gene uncertain. CDR1 is MDHEN, CDR2 SYDVKM, per germline. This CDR3 is built from 12 residues. Trimming took off 9 bases at V and 5 bases at J, with 13 bases between the two ends.

This clonotype was picked up a small number of times. A clone one base away is much larger, so this may be a read error. The V and J genes are TRBV12-3 or TRBV12-4 and TRBJ1-1; 11 positions match TRBD1. There are 18 residues in the CDR3. Trimming took 4 bases from V and 4 from J; bases not matched to a gene: 14. CDR3 amino acids: CASSSLGTGGDMSTEAFF. The CDR3 DNA reads TGTGCCAGCAGTTCCCTCGGGACAGGGGGTGACATGAGCACTGAAGCTTTCTTT.

This clonotype was observed a handful of times. The chain recombines TRBV13 with TRBJ2-1; TRBD2 agrees at 11 bases. The length of the CDR3 is 20 residues. V was pared by 4 bases and J by 0 bases, with 14 bases of the junction left unmatched. Germline CDR1 is PRHDT and CDR2 is FYEKMQ (reference sequence). CDR3 residues: CASSYNGKAGLADSYNEQFF. The DNA of the CDR3 is TGTGCCAGCAGCTACAACGGCAAGGCGGGACTAGCGGACTCCTACAATGAGCAGTTCTTC.

This clonotype was observed a handful of times. J is TRBJ1-4 and V is TRBV14; D is ambiguous. The CDR3 runs 15 residues. CDR1 is SGHDN and CDR2 is FVKESK in the germline V gene. V was clipped by 2 bases and J by 7 bases, with 14 bases between them. CDR3 region: CASSQYSSGGEKLFF. CDR3 bases: TGTGCCAGCAGCCAATATTCTTCGGGTGGTGAAAAACTGTTTTTT.

The table lists this clonotype with many counts. J is TRBJ2-7 and V is TRBV6-5, with D unresolved. Trimming left V 4 bases short and J 7 bases short, with 17 bases between. Germline CDR1 reads MNHEY; CDR2 reads SVGAGI. The CDR3 contains 14 residues. The CDR3 spells CASSCGRPSLEQYV. The CDR3, as DNA: TGTGCCAGCAGTTGCGGCAGGCCCTCTTTGGAGCAGTACGTC.

This chain connects TRBV11-1 to TRBJ2-1, with D possibly called TRBD1 or TRBD2 (6 bases each). This CDR3 is built from 15 residues. Trimming removed 4 bases from V and 9 bases from J, with 19 bases in between. From germline, CDR1 is SGHAT and CDR2 FQDESV (reference sequence). Here the CDR3 DNA reads TGTGCCAGCAGCTCATTCGTGAGGGGGGATGGTGAGCAGTTCTTC. It specifies CASSSFVRGDGEQFF.

This clonotype was recorded at least ten times. The chain recombines TRBV4-3 with TRBJ2-2; TRBD2 agrees at 8 bases. V was pared by 4 bases and J by 7 bases, with 14 bases of the junction left unmatched. Germline V gene data show CDR1 as LGHNA and CDR2 as YSLEER. The length of the CDR3 is 17 residues. DNA for the CDR3: TGCGCCAGCAGCCCAGCGTTGGGGCTAGCGGGTTTCGGGGAGCTGTTTTTT. Its translation is CASSPALGLAGFGELFF.

This clonotype was seen a single time. The CDR3 region is CASSRGSGLGNEQFF. CDR3 nucleotide sequence: TGCGCCAGCAGCCGAGGGTCGGGATTGGGCAATGAGCAGTTCTTC. This chain connects TRBV4-1 to TRBJ2-1; D may be TRBD2 (5 bases). The CDR3 covers 15 residues. Germline CDR1 MGHRA, CDR2 YSYEKL. Trimming stripped 4 bases from V and 6 bases from J, with 16 bases between.

This clonotype was recorded at least ten times. The V gene is TRBV29-1, the J gene TRBJ2-2; TRBD2 matches 10 bases. Germline V gene data show CDR1 as SQVTM and CDR2 as ANQGSEA. V shed 7 bases, J shed 6 bases, and the junction held 17 bases outside the gene matches. The CDR3 runs 17 residues. The CDR3 bases are TGCAGCGACCTCGCAGGGGCTAGCGGGAGAACCTCCGGGGAGCTGTTTTTT. This translates into CSDLAGASGRTSGELFF.

This chain joins TRBV5-5 and TRBJ1-5, with a tentative D call TRBD1 (5 bases). Deletions cut 4 bases from V and 2 bases from J, with 25 bases between. This CDR3 spans 19 amino acids. CDR1 is SGHKS, CDR2 YYEKEE, per germline (reference sequence). The CDR3 coding sequence is TGTGCCAGCAGCCTTTCCGTATGGCAGGGCGACTATGGCAATCAGCCCCAGCATTTT. It encodes CASSLSVWQGDYGNQPQHF.

This clonotype was counted at least ten times. V and J are TRBV3-1 and TRBJ2-5; D gene ambiguous. CDR1 is LGHDT, CDR2 YNNKEL, per germline (reference sequence). The CDR3 has 13 amino acids. Trimming took off 2 bases at V and 13 bases at J, with 17 bases between the two ends. The CDR3 sequence is CASSQNLDEEGYF. In nucleotides, the CDR3 is TGTGCCAGCAGCCAAAACTTGGACGAGGAAGGGTACTTC.

This clonotype was detected only a few times. The V gene is TRBV19, the J gene TRBJ1-1, with D maybe TRBD1 (6 bases). The V end was cut by 7 bases, the J end by 2 bases, with 14 bases between. The germline V gene has CDR1 LNHDA and CDR2 SQIVND (reference sequence). This CDR3 is built from 14 residues. The DNA for the CDR3 is TGTGCCAGTAATGGACAGTCCAGAAACACTGAAGCTTTCTTT. This gives the protein CASNGQSRNTEAFF.

This clonotype has just a few counts. This may stem from a read error, because a much larger clone lies one nucleotide away. The genes are TRBV2 and TRBJ2-7; D not certain. This CDR3 spans 13 amino acids. V shed 6 bases and J shed 2 bases, with 11 bases lying between them. Germline-derived CDR1 and CDR2 are SNHLY and FYNNEI. The CDR3 is CASRTGGAYEQYF. The CDR3 DNA is TGTGCCAGCAGGACGGGTGGGGCCTACGAGCAGTACTTC. The whole variable domain, remainder taken from reference TRBV2 and TRBJ2-7, is EPEVTQTPSHQVTQMGQEVILRCVPISNHLYFYWYRQILGQKVEFLVSFYNNEISEKSEIFDDQFSVERPDGSNFTLKIRSTKLEDSAMYFCASRTGGAYEQYFGPGTRLTVT.

This chain joins TRBV4-3 and TRBJ1-5; D not certain. The CDR3 has 14 residues. Trimming removed 0 bases at V and 6 bases at J, with 9 bases between. CDR1 and CDR2 from the germline V gene are LGHNA and YSLEER. CDR3 protein: CASSQDLRGQPQHF. CDR3 coding DNA: TGCGCCAGCAGCCAAGATTTGCGCGGTCAGCCCCAGCATTTT.